This T cell receptor beta chain was documented in a study of identical twins (TCRdb year 2016). Broadly, across the study: TCR alpha and beta repertoires from monozygotic twins, unrelated adults of various ages and cord blood were deep-sequenced to test whether fetal clonotypes persist. To rule out contamination, the twin experiments were replicated at different times with different library preparation protocols. The research as a whole found: In monozygotic twins, out-of-frame TCR alpha sharing was systematically underestimated by recombination models, although the models agreed with sharing between unrelated individuals. Compared with coincidental sharing between unrelated individuals, out-of-frame TCR alpha sequences shared between twins had an excess of sequences with low generation probability. Invariant T cells such as MAIT and iNKT could partly confound zero-insertion analyses, although diverse VJ usage argued against such confounding for most clonotypes. Because the same donors could not be followed over many years, conclusions were based on cross-sectional statistical analysis. Fewer insertions were carried by abundant cord blood beta clonotypes; a weaker similar trend was observed in young adult naive repertoires, while no such trend was observed in memory repertoires. In beta out-of-frame sequences, excess twin sharing was weaker, because having fewer shared sequences lowered the signal-to-noise ratio.

Only healthy Caucasian donors were included. Three pairs of female monozygotic twins, all aged about 18 to 29 years, were included in the twin cohort. Positive isolation kits from Invitrogen were used to isolate CD4+ and CD8+ T cell populations. V lost 0 bases and J lost 4 bases, and the count of bases not matched to a germline gene is 7. As encoded in the germline V gene, CDR1 is SGHVS while CDR2 is FQNEAQ. The CDR3 sequence holds 17 residues, the cysteine and phenylalanine included. Kept here is only the CDR3 DNA, which spans 51 bases and is read in frame from base 1. Receptor libraries were prepared by 5' RACE. The listed sequencing device is Illumina HiSeq 2000. Template switching added a universal primer binding site, and the final cDNA carried a unique molecular identifier that allowed TCR cDNA molecules to be counted accurately. Specific primers in the conserved constant-segment region were used to synthesize first-strand cDNA for the TCR alpha and beta chains. To control for contamination, each cDNA library was double barcoded with a SMART-Mk sample barcode plus Illumina barcodes. TruSeq adapter sequences, together with Illumina sample barcodes, were added in two successive PCR steps. TCR alpha and beta cDNA libraries were sequenced on the Illumina HiSeq platform with custom primers. The published analysis was carried out like this. Raw reads were processed with MiGEC to extract unique molecular identifiers, and MiXCR was used to determine CDR3 positions. Recombination models were inferred per individual with the repgenHMM and IGoR tools using an EM algorithm. Shared clonotype analysis was performed with the tcR package in R, normalizing sharing by the product of cloneset sizes. Out-of-frame nonproductive sequences were analyzed to study raw recombination free of thymic and clonal selection effects. The raw public reads went through TCRdb reprocessing: fastp at Q25, MiXCR clone calling, in-frame beta chains kept. CDR3 protein sequences are deduplicated, and each keeps its most common genes and DNA. The V and J calls, along with clone size, are taken from TCRdb and not from the paper's own processing. The sample records 510,000 or so distinct CDR3 sequences, 13% to 15% of which are singletons. The leading ten clones occupy roughly 0.46% of the sample.

In this sample, this clonotype turned up a few times. The clone's antigen remains unknown. No base quality information exists; no much larger clone differs at one position. Another study also made use of these data, one on yellow fever vaccine responses in identical twins. From that second study: The T cell response to vaccination in identical twins was reported by the authors to appear partly convergent and partly personalized. Focusing on identical twins, the study followed the T cell clones that responded to the vaccine, and did so with precision.

The V and J genes are TRBV7-8 and TRBJ2-3; 10 of the junction bases match TRBD2. This TCR was sampled from a young woman in good health. Sequenced material: CD4+ T cells sorted from blood. The DNA sequence is as follows: TGTGCCAGCAGCTTAGCTCTGACTAGCGGGTGGGCAGATACGCAGTATTTT. This codes for CASSLALTSGWADTQYF.